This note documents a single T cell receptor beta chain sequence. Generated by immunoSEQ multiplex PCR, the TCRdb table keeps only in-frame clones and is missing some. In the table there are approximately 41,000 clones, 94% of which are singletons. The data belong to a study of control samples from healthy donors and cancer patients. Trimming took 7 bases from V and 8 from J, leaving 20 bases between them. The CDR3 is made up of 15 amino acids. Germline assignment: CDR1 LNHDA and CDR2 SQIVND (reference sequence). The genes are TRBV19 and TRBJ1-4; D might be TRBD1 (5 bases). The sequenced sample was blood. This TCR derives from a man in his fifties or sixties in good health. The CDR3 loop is CASTPSRGEGEKLFF. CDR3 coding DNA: TGTGCCAGTACTCCCTCTCGGGGCGAGGGGGAAAAACTGTTTTTT. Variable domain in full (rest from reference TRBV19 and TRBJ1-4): DGGITQSPKYLFRKEGQNVTLSCEQNLNHDAMYWYRQDPGQGLRLIYYSQIVNDFQKGDIAEGYSVSREKKESFPLTVTSAQKNPTAFYLCASTPSRGEGEKLFFGSGTQLSVL.